This T cell receptor beta chain is from a study of siplizumab effects on memory and regulatory T cells (dated by TCRdb to between 2018 and 2021). Broadly, across the study: The study examined how the anti-CD2 antibody siplizumab affects alloreactive T-cell subsets in allogeneic mixed lymphocyte reactions built from human PBMCs. Findings and caveats that apply to the study as a whole: Of the alloreactive CD4+ clones that could be mapped, the Treg-derived share averaged roughly 69% with siplizumab compared with under 35% in control reactions. Siplizumab significantly reduced the cumulative frequency of alloreactive sequences traceable to unstimulated CD4+ memory T cells. Compared with memory T cells, unstimulated naive T cells appeared more diverse, and naive cells seemed to make a substantial contribution to the alloresponse. About 80-96% of proliferating CD4+ or CD8+ clones could not be given a naive or memory phenotype. Because sequences below about 10^-5 frequency were poorly captured, only a minor fraction of alloreactive clones could be mapped to unstimulated subsets. The suppressive function of proliferating Tregs from siplizumab cultures was not functionally confirmed.

Libraries were made using the immunoSEQ multiplex PCR assay. Some 100,000 TCR templates per sample were assayed by the deep sequencing platform. Genomic DNA extracted from sorted T cells was used for TCRbeta CDR3 sequencing. The authors processed their data as follows. The R programming language was used for the clonal analysis of the TCRbeta CDR3 data. Alloreactive CD4+ and CD8+ clones were defined by comparing unstimulated samples with post-reaction CFSE-low samples. Alloreactive CD4+ clones were assigned to regulatory or non-regulatory origin by matching sequences to sorted unstimulated Treg and non-Treg repertoires. Entries here come from immuneACCESS through TCRdb and include only in-frame sequences with V and J called. Some clones fail to appear in such tables; in the studies checked, an unresolved V gene covers under half of the shortfall, and the cause of the remainder is unknown. The V and J calls and clone size come from that table; D and trimming were worked out from the DNA. Here the sample has about 70,000 clones; approximately 89% occur a single time. Roughly 1.7% of the sample is in the top ten clones.

Remarks on this clone: Its antigen is not yet known. The sample holds no much larger clone one base away, and base qualities are not on file.

For CDR1 and CDR2, the germline V gene (reference sequence) lists SGHNT and YYREEE. Reading from cysteine to phenylalanine, the CDR3 counts 14 amino acids. This entry keeps only the CDR3 DNA: 42 bases, framed from base 1. The germline V and J ends show losses of 3 bases and 7 bases respectively, and no gene match explains 6 bases of the junction. Sorted unstimulated T cells, along with proliferating T cells recovered from mixed lymphocyte reactions, underwent TCRbeta CDR3 sequencing. Fresh whole blood from ten HLA-typed healthy donors was used as the source from which PBMCs were isolated. Unstimulated CD4+ regulatory T cells were FACS-sorted to map the origin of alloreactive clones.

Sequencing was done on a sample of Tregs sorted from blood. The rearranged chain carries TRBV5-4 and TRBJ2-1; 8 of the junction bases match TRBD2. The origin of this receptor is a human donor in good health. The nucleotides are TGTGCCAGCAGCTGGGCGGGAGGTATAAATGAGCAGTTCTTC. This translates into CASSWAGGINEQFF.